Following are 2 T cell receptor beta chains from one sample sequenced in a study of T-cell memory formation after mild COVID-19. TCRdb called the 5' RACE reads again in MiXCR, with one record for every CDR3 protein. The table lists approximately 99,000 distinct CDR3 sequences, roughly a sixth of them singletons, with less than 6% in the top ten. The sequencing input was PBMCs or a T cell subset sorted from them (not recorded which). These receptors originate from a man between 18 and 35 years old who had mild COVID-19 (a few samples of this study predate the infection). Cell type and time point are not known.

This chain connects TRBV12-3 or TRBV12-4 to TRBJ1-5; a weak D match, TRBD1 (5 bases). This CDR3 contains 13 residues. The germline V and J ends were trimmed by 4 bases and 6 bases, with 10 bases remaining between them. DNA of the CDR3: TGTGCCAGCAGTTCTGACAGTGTTCAGCCCCAGCATTTT. Translated: CASSSDSVQPQHF.

The genes are TRBV11-3 and TRBJ2-1, with 13 nucleotides matching TRBD2. The J segment lost 7 bases and the V segment lost 8 bases, leaving 8 bases of the junction unmatched. The CDR3 spans 15 residues. Per germline, CDR1 SGHNT and CDR2 YENEEA. The CDR3 sequence is CASEHPGLAGNEQFF. The CDR3 DNA sequence: TGTGCCAGCGAGCATCCGGGACTAGCGGGGAATGAGCAGTTCTTC.